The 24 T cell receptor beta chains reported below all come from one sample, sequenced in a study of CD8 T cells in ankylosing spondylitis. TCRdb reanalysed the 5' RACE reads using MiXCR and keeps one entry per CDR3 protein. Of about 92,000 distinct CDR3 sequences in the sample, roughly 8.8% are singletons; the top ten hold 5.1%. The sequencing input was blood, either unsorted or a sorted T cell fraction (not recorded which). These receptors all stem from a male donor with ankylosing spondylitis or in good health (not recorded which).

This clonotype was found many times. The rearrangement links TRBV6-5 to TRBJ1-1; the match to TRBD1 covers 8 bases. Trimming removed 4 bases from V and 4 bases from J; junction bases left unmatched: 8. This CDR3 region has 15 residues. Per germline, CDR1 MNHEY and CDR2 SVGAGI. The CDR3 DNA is TGTGCCAGCAGTTCAGACAGGGGTCATGGCACTGAAGCTTTCTTT. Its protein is CASSSDRGHGTEAFF.

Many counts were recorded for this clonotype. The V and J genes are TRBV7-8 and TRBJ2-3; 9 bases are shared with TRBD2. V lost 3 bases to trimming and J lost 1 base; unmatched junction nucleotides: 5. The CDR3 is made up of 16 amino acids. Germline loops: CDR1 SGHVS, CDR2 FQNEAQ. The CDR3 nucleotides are TGTGCCAGCAGCTTGGGTAGCGGGGGTCGCACAGATACGCAGTATTTT. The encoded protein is CASSLGSGGRTDTQYF.

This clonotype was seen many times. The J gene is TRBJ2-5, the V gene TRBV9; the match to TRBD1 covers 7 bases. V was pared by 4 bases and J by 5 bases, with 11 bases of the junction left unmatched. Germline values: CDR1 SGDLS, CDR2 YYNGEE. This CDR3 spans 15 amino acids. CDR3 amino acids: CASSPTRSTGETQYF. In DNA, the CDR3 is TGTGCCAGCAGCCCAACTCGATCGACAGGGGAGACCCAGTACTTC.

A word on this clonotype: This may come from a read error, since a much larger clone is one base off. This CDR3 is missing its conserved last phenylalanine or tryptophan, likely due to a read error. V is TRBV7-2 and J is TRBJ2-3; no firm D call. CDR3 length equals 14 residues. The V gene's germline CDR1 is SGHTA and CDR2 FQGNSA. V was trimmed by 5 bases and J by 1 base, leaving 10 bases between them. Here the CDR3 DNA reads TGTGCCAGCAGCCTGTCTAGGGGCACAGATACGCAGTATATT. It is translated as CASSLSRGTDTQYI.

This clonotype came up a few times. The CDR3 loop reads CASSHRQTVPGQGRGYNEQFF. CDR3 nucleotide sequence: TGTGCCAGCAGCCACAGACAAACTGTCCCGGGACAGGGTCGAGGCTACAATGAGCAGTTCTTC. The chain joins TRBV6-4 to TRBJ2-1; TRBD1 matches at 9 bases. J was trimmed by 3 bases and V by 6 bases; bases with no gene match: 24. Germline assignment: CDR1 MRHNA and CDR2 SNTAGT. The CDR3 loop spans 21 amino acids.

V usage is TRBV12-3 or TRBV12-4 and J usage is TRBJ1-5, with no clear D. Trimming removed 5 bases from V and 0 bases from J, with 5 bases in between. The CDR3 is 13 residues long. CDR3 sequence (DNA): TGTGCCAGCAGTCGAAATAGCAATCAGCCCCAGCATTTT. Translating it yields CASSRNSNQPQHF.

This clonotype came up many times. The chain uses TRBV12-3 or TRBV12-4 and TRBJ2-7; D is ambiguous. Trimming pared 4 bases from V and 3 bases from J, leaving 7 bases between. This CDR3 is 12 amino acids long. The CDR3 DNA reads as TGTGCCAGCAGTTCCGATGACTACGAGCAGTACTTC. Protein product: CASSSDDYEQYF.

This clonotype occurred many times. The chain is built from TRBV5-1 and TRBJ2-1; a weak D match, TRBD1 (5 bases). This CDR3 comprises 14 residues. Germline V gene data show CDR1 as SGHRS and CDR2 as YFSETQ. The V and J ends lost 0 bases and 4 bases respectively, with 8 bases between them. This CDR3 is CASSLDTGYNEQFF. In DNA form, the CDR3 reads TGCGCCAGCAGCTTGGACACAGGATACAATGAGCAGTTCTTC. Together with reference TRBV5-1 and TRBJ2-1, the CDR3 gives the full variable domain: KAGVTQTPRYLIKTRGQQVTLSCSPISGHRSVSWYQQTPGQGLQFLFEYFSETQRNKGNFPGRFSGRQFSNSRSEMNVSTLELGDSALYLCASSLDTGYNEQFFGPGTRLTVL.

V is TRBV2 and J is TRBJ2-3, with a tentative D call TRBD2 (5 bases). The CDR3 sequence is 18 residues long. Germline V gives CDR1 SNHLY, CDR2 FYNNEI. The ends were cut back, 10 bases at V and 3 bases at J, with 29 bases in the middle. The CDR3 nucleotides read TGTGCCATCTGTTCGGACTTCGACTCTTATGGGTTGACAGATACGCAGTATTTT. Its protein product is CAICSDFDSYGLTDTQYF.

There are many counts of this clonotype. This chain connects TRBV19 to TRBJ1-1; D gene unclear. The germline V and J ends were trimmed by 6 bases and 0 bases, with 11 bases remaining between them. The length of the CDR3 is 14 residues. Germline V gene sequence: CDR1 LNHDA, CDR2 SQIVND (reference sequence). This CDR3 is CASRTYRMNTEAFF. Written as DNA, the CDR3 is TGTGCCAGTAGAACCTACAGAATGAACACTGAAGCTTTCTTT. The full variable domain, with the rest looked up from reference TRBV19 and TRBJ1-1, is DGGITQSPKYLFRKEGQNVTLSCEQNLNHDAMYWYRQDPGQGLRLIYYSQIVNDFQKGDIAEGYSVSREKKESFPLTVTSAQKNPTAFYLCASRTYRMNTEAFFGQGTRLTVV.

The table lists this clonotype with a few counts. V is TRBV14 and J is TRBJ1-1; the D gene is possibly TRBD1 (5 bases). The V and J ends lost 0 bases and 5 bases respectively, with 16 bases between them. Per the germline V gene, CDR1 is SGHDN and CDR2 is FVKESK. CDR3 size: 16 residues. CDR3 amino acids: CASSQDFGRDYTEAFF. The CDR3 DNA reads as TGTGCCAGCAGCCAAGATTTCGGCAGGGATTATACTGAAGCTTTCTTT.

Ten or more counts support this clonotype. CDR3 bases: TGCGCCAGCAGCTCCATCCCCCAAGATACGCAGTATTTT. Its protein product is CASSSIPQDTQYF. The rearrangement links TRBV5-1 to TRBJ2-3; no reliable D call. Germline V gene lookup returns CDR1 SGHRS and CDR2 YFSETQ. Trimming cost V 3 bases and J 5 bases, with 10 bases left between them. This CDR3 spans 13 amino acids.

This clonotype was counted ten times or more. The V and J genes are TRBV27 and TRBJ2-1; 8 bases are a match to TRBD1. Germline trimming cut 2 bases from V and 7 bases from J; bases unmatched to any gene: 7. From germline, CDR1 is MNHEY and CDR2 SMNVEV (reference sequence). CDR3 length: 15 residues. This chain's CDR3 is CASSLGQGAWNEQFF. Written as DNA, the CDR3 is TGTGCCAGCAGTTTAGGCCAGGGGGCATGGAATGAGCAGTTCTTC.

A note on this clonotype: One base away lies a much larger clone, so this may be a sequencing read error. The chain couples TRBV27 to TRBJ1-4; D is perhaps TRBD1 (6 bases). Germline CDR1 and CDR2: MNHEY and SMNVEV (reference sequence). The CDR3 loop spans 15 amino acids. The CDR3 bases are TGTGTCAGCAGCCACATCGGGACACAAAATGAAAAACTGTTTTTT. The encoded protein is CVSSHIGTQNEKLFF.

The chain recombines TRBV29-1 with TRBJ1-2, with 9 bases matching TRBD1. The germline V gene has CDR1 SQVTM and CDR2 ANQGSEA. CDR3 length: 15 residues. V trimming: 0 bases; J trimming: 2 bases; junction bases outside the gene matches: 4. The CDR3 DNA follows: TGCAGCGTTGAAGATCGGGACAGGGACAACTATGGCTACACCTTC. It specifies CSVEDRDRDNYGYTF.

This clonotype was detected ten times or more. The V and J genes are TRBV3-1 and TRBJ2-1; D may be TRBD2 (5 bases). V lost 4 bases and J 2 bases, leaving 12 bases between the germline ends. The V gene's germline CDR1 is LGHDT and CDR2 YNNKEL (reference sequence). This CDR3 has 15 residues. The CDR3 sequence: CASSPVDYPYNEQFF. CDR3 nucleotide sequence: TGTGCCAGCAGCCCCGTCGACTATCCCTACAATGAGCAGTTCTTC.

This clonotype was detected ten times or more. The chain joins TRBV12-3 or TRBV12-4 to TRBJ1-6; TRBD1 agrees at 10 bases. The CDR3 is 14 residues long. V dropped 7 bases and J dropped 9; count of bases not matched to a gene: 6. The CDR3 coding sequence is TGTGCCAGCACCATGGGACAGGGGATTTCACCCCTCCACTTT. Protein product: CASTMGQGISPLHF.

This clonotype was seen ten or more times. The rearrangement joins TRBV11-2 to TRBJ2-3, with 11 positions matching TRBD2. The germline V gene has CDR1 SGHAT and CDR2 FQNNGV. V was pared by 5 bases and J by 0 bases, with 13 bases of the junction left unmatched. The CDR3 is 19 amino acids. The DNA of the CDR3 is TGTGCCAGCAGCGCCCGAACCGGGACTAGCGGCTCTAGCACAGATACGCAGTATTTT. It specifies CASSARTGTSGSSTDTQYF.

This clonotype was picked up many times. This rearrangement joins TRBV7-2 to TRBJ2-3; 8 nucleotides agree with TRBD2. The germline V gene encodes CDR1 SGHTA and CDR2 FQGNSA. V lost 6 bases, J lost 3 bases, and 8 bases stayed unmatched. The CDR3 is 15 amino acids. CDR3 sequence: CASRQEGTRTDTQYF. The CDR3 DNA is TGTGCCAGCAGACAAGAGGGGACTAGGACAGATACGCAGTATTTT. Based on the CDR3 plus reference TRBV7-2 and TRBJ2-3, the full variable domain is GAGVSQSPSNKVTEKGKDVELRCDPISGHTALYWYRQSLGQGLEFLIYFQGNSAPDKSGLPSDRFSAERTGGSVSTLTIQRTQQEDSAVYLCASRQEGTRTDTQYFGPGTRLTVL.

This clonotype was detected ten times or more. In DNA form, the CDR3 reads TGTGCCAGCAGCCTGGGGGCTAGCGGACTGCAGTTCTTC. Encoded protein: CASSLGASGLQFF. This chain connects TRBV12-3 or TRBV12-4 to TRBJ2-1; D may be TRBD2 (7 bases). V was pared by 6 bases and J by 12 bases, with 18 bases between. The CDR3 runs to 13 residues.

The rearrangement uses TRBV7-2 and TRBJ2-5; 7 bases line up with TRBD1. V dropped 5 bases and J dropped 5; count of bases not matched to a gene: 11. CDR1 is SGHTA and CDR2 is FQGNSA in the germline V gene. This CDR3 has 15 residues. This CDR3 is CASSLRGDREETQYF. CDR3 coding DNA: TGTGCCAGCAGCCTAAGGGGAGACAGGGAGGAGACCCAGTACTTC.

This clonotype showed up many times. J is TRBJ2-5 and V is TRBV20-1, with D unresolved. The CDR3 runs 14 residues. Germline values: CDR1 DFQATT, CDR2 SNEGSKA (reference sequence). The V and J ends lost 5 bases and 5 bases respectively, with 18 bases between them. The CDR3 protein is CSAPNVGVGETQYF. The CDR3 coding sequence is TGCAGTGCTCCGAATGTTGGGGTCGGGGAGACCCAGTACTTC.

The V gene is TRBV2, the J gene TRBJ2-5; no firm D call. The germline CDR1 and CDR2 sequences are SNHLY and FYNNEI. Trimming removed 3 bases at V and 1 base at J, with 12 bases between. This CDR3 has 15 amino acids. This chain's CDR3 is CASSDLFGVQETQYF. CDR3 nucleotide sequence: TGTGCCAGCAGTGACCTTTTTGGGGTCCAAGAGACCCAGTACTTC.

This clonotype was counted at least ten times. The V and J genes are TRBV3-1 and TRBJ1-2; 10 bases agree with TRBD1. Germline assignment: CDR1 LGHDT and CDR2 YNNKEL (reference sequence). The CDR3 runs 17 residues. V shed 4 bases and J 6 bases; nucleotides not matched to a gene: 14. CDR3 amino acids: CASSLPRSHGTGDGYTF. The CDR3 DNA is TGTGCCAGCAGCCTACCAAGATCGCACGGGACAGGGGATGGCTACACCTTC.